Each of the 11 T cell receptor beta chains below was sequenced from the same sample in a study of blood T cells in healthy people across ages. A second PCR of about 6 to 12 cycles used a sample-barcoded 5' primer and a J-beta primer mix. A single record per CDR3 protein comes from TCRdb applying MiXCR to the 5' RACE reads. The sample records 1.5 million to 2 million distinct CDR3 sequences, roughly two fifths being singletons. Sequencing used blood. These receptors originate from a human donor in good health.

At least ten counts were recorded for this clonotype. The genes are TRBV12-3 or TRBV12-4 and TRBJ2-3; 14 nucleotides agree with TRBD2. Losses at the gene ends were 6 bases for V and 6 bases for J; bases not matched to a gene: 2. The CDR3 length is 14 residues. CDR3 DNA: TGTGCCAGCAGCCGGACTAGCGGGGGGGATACGCAGTATTTT. This translates into CASSRTSGGDTQYF.

Comments on this clonotype: Mismatch with germline at one junction end may stem from a read error. The chain links TRBV29-1 to TRBJ2-5; perhaps TRBD1 as D (7 bases). The DNA end is a closer match to TRBJ2-7, so the J assignment may be wrong. The CDR3 loop spans 14 amino acids. CDR1 is SQVTM and CDR2 is ANQGSEA in the germline V gene. DNA for the CDR3: TGCAGTGTTGAGCGGAGGGGGCACCCCTACGAGCAGTACTTC. It yields the protein CSVERRGHPYEQYF.

The rearrangement uses TRBV19 and TRBJ2-7; 7 nucleotides align to TRBD2. The germline CDR1 and CDR2 sequences are LNHDA and SQIVND (reference sequence). The J segment lost 6 bases and the V segment lost 3 bases, leaving 8 bases of the junction unmatched. The CDR3 is made up of 14 amino acids. The CDR3 reads CASSINPGGGEQYF. In DNA form, the CDR3 reads TGTGCCAGTAGTATCAATCCGGGGGGTGGCGAGCAGTACTTC. Looking up the rest from reference TRBV19 and TRBJ2-7 gives the full variable domain: DGGITQSPKYLFRKEGQNVTLSCEQNLNHDAMYWYRQDPGQGLRLIYYSQIVNDFQKGDIAEGYSVSREKKESFPLTVTSAQKNPTAFYLCASSINPGGGEQYFGPGTRLTVT.

CDR3 protein: CASSSTSGEYEQYF. In DNA form, the CDR3 reads TGCGCCAGCAGCTCGACTAGCGGAGAATACGAGCAGTACTTC. The chain joins TRBV5-1 to TRBJ2-7, with 9 bases identical to TRBD2. The CDR3 is 14 residues long. Germline CDR1 SGHRS, CDR2 YFSETQ. With V trimmed by 3 bases and J by 4 bases, 5 bases remained unmatched.

Of note for this clonotype: Compared with germline, one end of the junction differs, possibly owing to a read error. V gene TRBV6-2 or TRBV6-3 combines with J gene TRBJ2-6; D remains unclear. This CDR3 is 15 amino acids long. Germline V lookup: CDR1 MNHEY, CDR2 SVGEGT. Here the CDR3 reads CAGSYYSAGANVLTF. CDR3 in DNA: TGTGCCGGCAGTTACTATTCCGCTGGGGCCAACGTCCTGACTTTC.

The chain combines TRBV4-2 with TRBJ2-5, with no clear D. V was cut by 1 base and J by 1 base, with 10 bases left in between. The CDR3 has 15 amino acids. CDR1 LGHNA and CDR2 YNFKEQ come from the germline V gene. CDR3 sequence: CASSQGSQAQETQYF. The CDR3 DNA sequence: TGTGCCAGCAGCCAAGGGAGCCAGGCCCAAGAGACCCAGTACTTC.

The CDR3 nucleotides read TGTGCCAGCAGTAACCAGATAGCCAAAAACATTCAGTACTTC. It yields the protein CASSNQIAKNIQYF. V and J are TRBV12-3 or TRBV12-4 and TRBJ2-4; unclear D gene. The CDR3 length is 14 residues. V gave up 5 bases and J gave up 0 bases, with 8 bases separating them.

The V and J genes are TRBV7-4 and TRBJ1-5; D is unclear. V lost 5 bases and J lost 6, with 14 bases in between. This CDR3 has 14 residues. CDR1 and CDR2 from the germline V gene are SGHVT and SQSDAQ. CDR3 protein: CASSARLWSQPQHF. The CDR3, as DNA: TGTGCCAGCAGCGCCAGGCTCTGGAGTCAGCCCCAGCATTTT.

This clonotype was recorded a few times. The chain joins TRBV4-3 to TRBJ2-1, with D perhaps matching TRBD1 or TRBD2 (5 bases each). The CDR3 has 15 amino acids. Germline V gives CDR1 LGHNA, CDR2 YSLEER. With 0 bases removed from V and 8 bases from J, the gap between germline ends came to 14 bases. The CDR3 nucleotides read TGCGCCAGCAGCCAAGAAGCGGCAGGGATATATGAGCAGTTCTTC. Its protein is CASSQEAAGIYEQFF.

This clonotype was seen at least ten times. The J gene is TRBJ2-1, the V gene TRBV6-2 or TRBV6-3; TRBD2 matches 10 bases. In germline, CDR1 is MNHEY, CDR2 SVGEGT. Germline trimming cut 4 bases from V and 2 bases from J; bases unmatched to any gene: 8. CDR3 length equals 17 residues. This chain's CDR3 is CASSSRASGGPYNEQFF. The CDR3 coding sequence is TGTGCCAGCAGTTCCCGTGCTAGCGGGGGCCCCTACAATGAGCAGTTCTTC.

The rearrangement joins TRBV24-1 to TRBJ2-4; D is unclear. V dropped 0 bases and J dropped 13 bases, with 12 bases sitting between them. The CDR3 consists of 13 residues. Germline lookup yields CDR1 KGHDR and CDR2 SFDVKD. In DNA form, the CDR3 reads TGTGCCACCAGTGATTTGTACAGAAAGGAGCAGTACTTC. Amino acid sequence: CATSDLYRKEQYF.